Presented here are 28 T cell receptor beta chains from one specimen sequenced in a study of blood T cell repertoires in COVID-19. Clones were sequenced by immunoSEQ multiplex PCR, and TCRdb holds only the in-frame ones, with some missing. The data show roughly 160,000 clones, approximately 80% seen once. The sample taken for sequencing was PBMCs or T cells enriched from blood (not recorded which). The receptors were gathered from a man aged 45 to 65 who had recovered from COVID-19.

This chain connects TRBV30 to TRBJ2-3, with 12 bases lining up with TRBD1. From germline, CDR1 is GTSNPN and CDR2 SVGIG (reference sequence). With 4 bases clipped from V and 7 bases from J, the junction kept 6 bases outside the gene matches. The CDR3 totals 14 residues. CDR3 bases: TGTGCCTGGAAGGGACAGGGGGCCTTATATACGCAGTATTTT. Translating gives CAWKGQGALYTQYF.

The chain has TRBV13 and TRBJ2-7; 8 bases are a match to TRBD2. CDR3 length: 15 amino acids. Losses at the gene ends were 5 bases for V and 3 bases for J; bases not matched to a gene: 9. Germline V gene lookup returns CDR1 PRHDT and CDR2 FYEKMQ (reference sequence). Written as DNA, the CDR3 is TGTGCCAGCAGCGAACCGGGCCTAGCGGGCTACGAGCAGTACTTC. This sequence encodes CASSEPGLAGYEQYF.

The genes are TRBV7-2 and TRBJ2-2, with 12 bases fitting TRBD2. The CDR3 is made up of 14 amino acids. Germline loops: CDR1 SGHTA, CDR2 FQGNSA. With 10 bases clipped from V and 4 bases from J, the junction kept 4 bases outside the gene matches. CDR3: CATELAGGTGELFF. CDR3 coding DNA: TGTGCCACCGAACTAGCGGGGGGCACCGGGGAGCTGTTTTTT.

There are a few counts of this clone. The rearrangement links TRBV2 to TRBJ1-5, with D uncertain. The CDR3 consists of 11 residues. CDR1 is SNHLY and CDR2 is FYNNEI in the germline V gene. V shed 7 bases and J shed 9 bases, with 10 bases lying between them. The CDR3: CASTFAGPQHF. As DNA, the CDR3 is TGTGCCAGCACCTTTGCCGGGCCCCAGCATTTT.

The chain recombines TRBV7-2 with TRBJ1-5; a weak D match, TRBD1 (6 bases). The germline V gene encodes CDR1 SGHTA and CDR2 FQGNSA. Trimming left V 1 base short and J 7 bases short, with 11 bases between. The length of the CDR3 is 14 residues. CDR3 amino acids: CASSLEGRGQPQHF. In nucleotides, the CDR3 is TGTGCCAGCAGCTTAGAGGGCAGGGGCCAGCCCCAGCATTTT.

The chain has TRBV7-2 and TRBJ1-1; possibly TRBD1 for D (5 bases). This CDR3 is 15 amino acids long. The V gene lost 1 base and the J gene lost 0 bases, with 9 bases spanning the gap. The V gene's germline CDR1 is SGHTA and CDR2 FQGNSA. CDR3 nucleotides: TGTGCCAGCAGCTTAGGTCCAGGGATGAACACTGAAGCTTTCTTT. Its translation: CASSLGPGMNTEAFF.

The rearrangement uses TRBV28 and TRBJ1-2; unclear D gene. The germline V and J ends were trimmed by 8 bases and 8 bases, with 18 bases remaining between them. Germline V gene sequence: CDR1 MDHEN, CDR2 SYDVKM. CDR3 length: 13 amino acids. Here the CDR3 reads CASVRARVTGYTF. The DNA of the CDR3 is TGTGCCAGCGTGAGGGCGCGGGTGACCGGCTACACCTTC.

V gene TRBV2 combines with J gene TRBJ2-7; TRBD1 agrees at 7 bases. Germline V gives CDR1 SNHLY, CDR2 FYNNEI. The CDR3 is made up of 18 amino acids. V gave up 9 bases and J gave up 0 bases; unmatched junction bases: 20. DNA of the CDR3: TGTGCCAGGAGGGGGCCTTCCTCCTGGGGCGATAGCTCCTACGAGCAGTACTTC. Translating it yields CARRGPSSWGDSSYEQYF.

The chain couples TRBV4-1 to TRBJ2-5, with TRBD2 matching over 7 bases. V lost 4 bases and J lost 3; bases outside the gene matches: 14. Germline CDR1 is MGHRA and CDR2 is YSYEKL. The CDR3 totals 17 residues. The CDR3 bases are TGCGCCAGCAGCCGGGAGGGTTCACTCCCTGGAGAAGAGACCCAGTACTTC. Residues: CASSREGSLPGEETQYF.

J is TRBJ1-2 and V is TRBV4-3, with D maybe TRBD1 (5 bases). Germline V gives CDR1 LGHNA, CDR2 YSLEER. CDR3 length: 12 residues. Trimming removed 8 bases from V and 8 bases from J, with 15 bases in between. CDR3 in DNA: TGCGCCAGCCGGGGCGGGGGAGGCGGCTACACCTTC. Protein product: CASRGGGGGYTF.

The CDR3 is CASSLALPSSNQPQHF. As DNA, the CDR3 is TGTGCCAGCAGCTTAGCACTTCCAAGTAGCAATCAGCCCCAGCATTTT. This chain connects TRBV7-2 to TRBJ1-5; no firm D call. Trimming left V 0 bases short and J 0 bases short, with 9 bases between. The CDR3 spans 16 residues. In germline, CDR1 is SGHTA, CDR2 FQGNSA.

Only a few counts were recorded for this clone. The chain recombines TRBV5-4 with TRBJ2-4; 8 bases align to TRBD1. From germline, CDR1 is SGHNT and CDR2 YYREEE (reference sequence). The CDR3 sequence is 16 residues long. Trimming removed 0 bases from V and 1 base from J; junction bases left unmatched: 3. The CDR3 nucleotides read TGTGCCAGCAGCTTGGGGCAGGGGGCCGCCAAAAACATTCAGTACTTC. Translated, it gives CASSLGQGAAKNIQYF.

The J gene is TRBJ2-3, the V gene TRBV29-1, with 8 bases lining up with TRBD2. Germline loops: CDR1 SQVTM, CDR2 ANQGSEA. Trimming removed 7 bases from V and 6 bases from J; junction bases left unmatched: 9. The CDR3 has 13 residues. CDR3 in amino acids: CSAAAGVGDTQYF. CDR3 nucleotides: TGCAGCGCCGCAGCGGGGGTGGGGGATACGCAGTATTTT.

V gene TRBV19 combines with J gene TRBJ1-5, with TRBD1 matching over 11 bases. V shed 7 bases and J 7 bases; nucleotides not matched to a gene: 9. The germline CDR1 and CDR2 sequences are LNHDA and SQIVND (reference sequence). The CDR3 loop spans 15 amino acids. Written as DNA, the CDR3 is TGTGCCAGTACCGCCGGACAGGGGGCTGGGCAGCCCCAGCATTTT. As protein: CASTAGQGAGQPQHF.

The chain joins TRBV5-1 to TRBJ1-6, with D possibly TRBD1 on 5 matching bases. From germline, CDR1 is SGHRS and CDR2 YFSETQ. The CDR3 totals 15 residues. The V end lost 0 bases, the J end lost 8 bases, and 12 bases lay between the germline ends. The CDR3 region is CASSLGGKGDSPLHF. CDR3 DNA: TGCGCCAGCAGCTTGGGTGGGAAAGGGGATTCACCCCTCCACTTT.

The chain's CDR3 is CASRTAGTVYTIYF. The CDR3 region has the DNA TGTGCCAGCAGGACCGCCGGGACAGTCTACACCATATATTTT. The chain couples TRBV6-6 to TRBJ1-3; TRBD1 agrees at 7 bases. J was trimmed by 8 bases and V by 6 bases; bases with no gene match: 10. The CDR3 spans 14 residues. Germline values: CDR1 MNHNY, CDR2 SVGAGI (reference sequence).

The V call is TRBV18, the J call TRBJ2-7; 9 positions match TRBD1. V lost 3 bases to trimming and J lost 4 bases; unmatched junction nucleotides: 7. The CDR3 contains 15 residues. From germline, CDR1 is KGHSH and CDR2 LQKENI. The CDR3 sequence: CASSPTGQGNYEQYF. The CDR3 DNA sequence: TGTGCCAGCTCACCGACGGGACAGGGTAATTACGAGCAGTACTTC.

The CDR3: CASSWDVGGSGNTIYF. The CDR3 bases are TGCGCCAGCAGCTGGGACGTGGGGGGCTCTGGAAACACCATATATTTT. This chain joins TRBV5-1 and TRBJ1-3; the D gene is possibly TRBD1 (5 bases). Between the trimmed V and J ends, which lost 3 bases and 0 bases, there was a span of 13 bases. The CDR3 spans 16 residues. Germline CDR1 is SGHRS and CDR2 is YFSETQ.

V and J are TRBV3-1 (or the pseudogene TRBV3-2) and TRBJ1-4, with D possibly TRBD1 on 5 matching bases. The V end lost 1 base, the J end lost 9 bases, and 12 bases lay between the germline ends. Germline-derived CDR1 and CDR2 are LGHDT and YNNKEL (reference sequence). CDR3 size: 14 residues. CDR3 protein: CASSQGDGRKKLFF. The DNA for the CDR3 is TGTGCCAGCAGCCAAGGGGACGGGAGGAAAAAACTGTTTTTT.

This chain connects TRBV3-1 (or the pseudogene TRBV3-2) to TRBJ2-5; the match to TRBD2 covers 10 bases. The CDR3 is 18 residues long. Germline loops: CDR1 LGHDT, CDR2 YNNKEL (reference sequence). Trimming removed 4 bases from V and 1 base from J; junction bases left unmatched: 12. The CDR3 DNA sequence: TGTGCCAGCAGCCCCGGACTAGCGGCTAATAAGGGCCAAGAGACCCAGTACTTC. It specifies CASSPGLAANKGQETQYF.

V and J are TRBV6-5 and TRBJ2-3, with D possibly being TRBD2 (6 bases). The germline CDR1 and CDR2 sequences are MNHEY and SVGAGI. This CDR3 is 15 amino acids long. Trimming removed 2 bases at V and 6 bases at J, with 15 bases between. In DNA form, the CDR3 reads TGTGCCAGCAGTTACCGGGGAGGAATATCGGATACGCAGTATTTT. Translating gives CASSYRGGISDTQYF.

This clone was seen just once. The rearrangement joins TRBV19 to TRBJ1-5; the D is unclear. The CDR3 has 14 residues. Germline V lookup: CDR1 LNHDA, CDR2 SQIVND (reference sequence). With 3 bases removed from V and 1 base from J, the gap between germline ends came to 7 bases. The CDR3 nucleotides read TGTGCCAGTAGTATCGAGAGGAGCAATCAGCCCCAGCATTTT. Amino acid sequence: CASSIERSNQPQHF.

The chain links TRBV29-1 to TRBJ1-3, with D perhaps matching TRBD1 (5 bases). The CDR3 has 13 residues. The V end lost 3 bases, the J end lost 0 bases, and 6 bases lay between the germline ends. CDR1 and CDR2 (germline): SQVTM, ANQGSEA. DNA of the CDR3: TGCAGCGTTGAGACAGCCTCTGGAAACACCATATATTTT. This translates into CSVETASGNTIYF. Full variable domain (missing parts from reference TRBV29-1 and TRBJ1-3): SAVISQKPSRDICQRGTSLTIQCQVDSQVTMMFWYRQQPGQSLTLIATANQGSEATYESGFVIDKFPISRPNLTFSTLTVSNMSPEDSSIYLCSVETASGNTIYFGEGSWLTVV.

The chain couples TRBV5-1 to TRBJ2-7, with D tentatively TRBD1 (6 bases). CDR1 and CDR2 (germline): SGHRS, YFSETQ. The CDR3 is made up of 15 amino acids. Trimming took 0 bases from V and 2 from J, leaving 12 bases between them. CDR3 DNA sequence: TGCGCCAGCAGCTTGGAGACAGGCCCCACCTACGAGCAGTACTTC. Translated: CASSLETGPTYEQYF.

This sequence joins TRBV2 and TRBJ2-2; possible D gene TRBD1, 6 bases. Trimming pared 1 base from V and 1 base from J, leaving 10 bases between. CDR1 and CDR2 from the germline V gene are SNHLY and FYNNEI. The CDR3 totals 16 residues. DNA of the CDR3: TGTGCCAGCAGTGAAGTAGGGACAAGGAACACCGGGGAGCTGTTTTTT. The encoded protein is CASSEVGTRNTGELFF.

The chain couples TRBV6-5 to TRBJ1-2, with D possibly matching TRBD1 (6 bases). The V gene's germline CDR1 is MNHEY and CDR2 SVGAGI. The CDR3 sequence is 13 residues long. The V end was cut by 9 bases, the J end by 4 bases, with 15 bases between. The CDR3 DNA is TGTGCCAGTTTAAGGACAGACCTCTATGGCTACACCTTC. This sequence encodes CASLRTDLYGYTF.

The CDR3 sequence is CASSSDFGQPQHF. CDR3 in DNA: TGTGCCAGCAGCTCCGACTTTGGTCAGCCCCAGCATTTT. V and J are TRBV7-2 and TRBJ1-5; D remains unclear. CDR3 length: 13 amino acids. Germline V gene lookup returns CDR1 SGHTA and CDR2 FQGNSA. Trimming stripped 4 bases from V and 6 bases from J, with 10 bases between.

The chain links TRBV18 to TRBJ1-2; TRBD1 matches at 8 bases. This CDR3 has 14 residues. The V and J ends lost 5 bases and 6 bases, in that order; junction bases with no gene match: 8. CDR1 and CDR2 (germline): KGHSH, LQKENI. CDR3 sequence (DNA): TGTGCCAGCTCAGCAGCACAGGGGGGCCATGGCTACACCTTC. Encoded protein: CASSAAQGGHGYTF.